Presented here are 30 T cell receptor beta chains from one specimen sequenced in a study of post-analysis software for immune sequencing data. Overall study results and limits: Patients had higher frequencies than controls of about 5 TRBV segments, including TRBV5-6, TRBV5-1 and TRBV20-1.

Unique-molecular-identifier-tagged TCR beta cDNA libraries were used. TCRdb analysed the PCR reads with MiXCR anew, one entry per CDR3 protein. The data hold hundreds of thousands of distinct CDR3 sequences, with 55% to 60% observed a single time. No antigens are known for them. Material: blood. The receptor set was obtained from a girl aged 2-10 years with multiple sclerosis.

This chain links TRBV2 with TRBJ2-7; TRBD1 matches 7 bases. Unmatched junction bases numbered 3, after V lost 3 bases and J lost 4 bases. This CDR3 comprises 13 residues. Looked up from germline, CDR1 is SNHLY and CDR2 is FYNNEI. The CDR3 protein is CASSETGWYEQYF. The CDR3 DNA reads TGTGCCAGCAGTGAGACAGGGTGGTACGAGCAGTACTTC.

V is TRBV10-3 and J is TRBJ1-2; weak D call: TRBD1 (6 bases). V dropped 5 bases and J dropped 7 bases, with 14 bases sitting between them. The CDR3 contains 13 residues. Germline CDR1 is ENHRY and CDR2 is SYGVKD. CDR3 DNA sequence: TGTGCCATCAGTCACAGGGAGAGTGCTGGCTACACCTTC. It yields the protein CAISHRESAGYTF.

CDR3 sequence (DNA): TGCGCCAGCAGTGCGGACCATCCTCGGGAGACCCAGTACTTC. Translated: CASSADHPRETQYF. This chain links TRBV10-1 with TRBJ2-5, with D uncertain. Trimming cost V 4 bases and J 5 bases, with 14 bases left between them. The CDR3 spans 14 residues. The germline gives CDR1 WNHNN, CDR2 SYGVQD (reference sequence).

This clonotype was seen more than once but under ten times. The chain carries TRBV28 and TRBJ1-6; 9 bases agree with TRBD1. Germline V lookup: CDR1 MDHEN, CDR2 SYDVKM. This CDR3 is 16 amino acids long. The V gene end was trimmed by 5 bases and the J gene end by 10 bases; junction bases not matched to a gene: 12. CDR3 bases: TGTGCCAGCAGTCACCAACCGGGACAGGGTGGCTCACCCCTCCACTTT. As protein: CASSHQPGQGGSPLHF.

J is TRBJ2-5 and V is TRBV6-5, with 11 bases identical to TRBD1. The CDR3 is made up of 17 amino acids. After removal of 0 bases from V and 4 bases from J, the junction contained 7 bases not matched to a gene. CDR1 and CDR2 (germline): MNHEY, SVGAGI. The CDR3: CASSYSMGDRGAETQYF. CDR3 coding DNA: TGTGCCAGCAGTTACTCGATGGGGGACAGGGGGGCAGAGACCCAGTACTTC.

Details on this clonotype: One end of the junction varies from germline; a read error may be responsible. The chain carries TRBV24-1 and TRBJ1-2; D gene ambiguous. CDR3 length: 13 residues. Per germline, CDR1 KGHDR and CDR2 SFDVKD. CDR3 in amino acids: CATSERENYGYTF. The CDR3 DNA reads TGTGCTACCAGTGAACGGGAGAACTATGGCTACACCTTC.

The chain has TRBV20-1 and TRBJ2-1; maybe TRBD2 (7 bases). Per germline, CDR1 DFQATT and CDR2 SNEGSKA (reference sequence). The CDR3 length is 15 residues. The germline V and J ends were trimmed by 6 bases and 6 bases, with 21 bases remaining between them. CDR3 region: CSAPGGGQVFNEQFF. CDR3 in DNA: TGCAGTGCCCCTGGGGGGGGGCAAGTATTCAATGAGCAGTTCTTC.

The rearrangement joins TRBV11-2 to TRBJ1-2; tentatively, D is TRBD1 (6 bases). CDR3 size: 15 residues. V lost 8 bases to trimming and J lost 4 bases, with 20 bases between them. Germline values: CDR1 SGHAT, CDR2 FQNNGV. The CDR3 DNA sequence: TGTGCCAGCCGGAAGCTTGGTGGACAGTTCTATGGCTACACCTTC. This codes for CASRKLGGQFYGYTF.

V usage is TRBV5-5 and J usage is TRBJ1-2, with 10 bases identical to TRBD1. V shed 6 bases and J 2 bases; nucleotides not matched to a gene: 4. Germline V gene lookup returns CDR1 SGHKS and CDR2 YYEKEE (reference sequence). This CDR3 region has 14 residues. CDR3 sequence (DNA): TGTGCCAGCACCGCGGGACAGGGGAACTATGGCTACACCTTC. Translated, it gives CASTAGQGNYGYTF.

The chain is built from TRBV19 and TRBJ2-3, with D unresolved. The V and J ends lost 4 bases and 2 bases respectively, with 10 bases between them. CDR3 length equals 14 residues. Germline CDR1 and CDR2: LNHDA and SQIVND (reference sequence). This CDR3 reads CASSSVGSTDTQYF. DNA for the CDR3: TGTGCCAGTAGTAGCGTCGGATCCACAGATACGCAGTATTTT.

The gene calls are TRBV12-5 and TRBJ2-7; no reliable D call. Germline V gene sequence: CDR1 LGHNT, CDR2 FRNRAP. Trimming stripped 0 bases from V and 9 bases from J, with 15 bases between. This CDR3 contains 14 residues. In DNA form, the CDR3 reads TGTGCTAGTGGTTTGGTAACCCCAGCAGGACGGCAGTACTTC. This codes for CASGLVTPAGRQYF.

The rearrangement joins TRBV6-5 to TRBJ1-2; D unresolved. Germline-derived CDR1 and CDR2 are MNHEY and SVGAGI. The CDR3 consists of 14 residues. Trimming removed 7 bases from V and 2 bases from J, with 14 bases in between. CDR3: CASKAAGLNYGYTF. Written as DNA, the CDR3 is TGTGCCAGCAAGGCAGCAGGTTTAAACTATGGCTACACCTTC.

The rearrangement joins TRBV3-1 to TRBJ1-6; no firm D call. This CDR3 spans 12 amino acids. Germline CDR1 LGHDT, CDR2 YNNKEL (reference sequence). V was clipped by 2 bases and J by 12 bases, with 8 bases between them. CDR3 amino acids: CASSQQDQPLHF. In DNA form, the CDR3 reads TGTGCCAGCAGCCAACAGGATCAACCCCTCCACTTT.

This chain connects TRBV4-1 to TRBJ2-7; D remains unclear. The CDR3 contains 13 residues. V was shortened by 4 bases and J by 7 bases, with 14 bases between the two germline ends. In germline, CDR1 is MGHRA, CDR2 YSYEKL. CDR3 in amino acids: CASSLIAGSEQYF. The CDR3 DNA is TGCGCCAGCAGCCTAATTGCAGGTTCGGAGCAGTACTTC.

The chain combines TRBV6-1 with TRBJ1-6; a possible D gene is TRBD1 (5 bases). V shed 0 bases and J shed 10 bases, with 7 bases lying between them. The CDR3 consists of 13 residues. CDR1 and CDR2 (germline): MNHNS, SASEGT. The DNA of the CDR3 is TGTGCCAGCAGTGAAGCGGGGGTCTCACCCCTCCACTTT. Translating it yields CASSEAGVSPLHF.

The CDR3 spells CATSSLRQGLAEQFF. The CDR3 DNA reads as TGTGCCACCAGCTCCCTAAGGCAGGGTCTGGCTGAGCAGTTCTTC. The V call is TRBV15, the J call TRBJ2-1; D might be TRBD1 (5 bases). The germline V gene encodes CDR1 LNHNV and CDR2 YYDKDF (reference sequence). With 5 bases removed from V and 9 bases from J, the gap between germline ends came to 20 bases. The CDR3 totals 15 residues.

In this sample, this clonotype turned up a few times. J is TRBJ2-4 and V is TRBV10-2; 8 bases line up with TRBD1. The DNA end lines up better with TRBJ2-7; the J call may be wrong. The V gene's germline CDR1 is WSHSY and CDR2 SAAADI. The CDR3 is 14 amino acids. The CDR3 nucleotides are TGCGCCAGCAGTCAACCGGGACAGGCGGGCGAGCAGTACTTC. Its protein product is CASSQPGQAGEQYF.

The gene calls are TRBV12-3 or TRBV12-4 and TRBJ2-3, with TRBD2 matching over 16 bases. The CDR3 extends over 17 amino acids. With V trimmed by 5 bases and J by 6 bases, 8 bases remained unmatched. CDR3 region: CASSPPGLAGGLDTQYF. DNA for the CDR3: TGTGCCAGCAGTCCCCCGGGACTAGCGGGGGGGCTGGATACGCAGTATTTT.

This rearrangement joins TRBV7-9 to TRBJ2-1; TRBD2 agrees at 11 bases. With V trimmed by 5 bases and J by 4 bases, 10 bases remained unmatched. The germline CDR1 and CDR2 sequences are SEHNR and FQNEAQ (reference sequence). This CDR3 is 17 amino acids long. The CDR3 reads CASSLIKSSGGYNEQFF. CDR3 in DNA: TGTGCCAGCAGCCTCATAAAATCTAGCGGGGGGTACAATGAGCAGTTCTTC.

The chain joins TRBV7-9 to TRBJ2-1; D unclear. V was cut by 3 bases and J by 9 bases, with 9 bases left in between. The CDR3 sequence is 12 residues long. Germline CDR1 SEHNR, CDR2 FQNEAQ (reference sequence). CDR3 loop: CASSLPHSEQFF. The CDR3 coding sequence is TGTGCCAGCAGCTTGCCCCATTCTGAGCAGTTCTTC.

This clonotype was recorded only once. The chain recombines TRBV5-1 with TRBJ2-3; a weak D match, TRBD2 (6 bases). Germline loops: CDR1 SGHRS, CDR2 YFSETQ. Trimming shortened V by 0 bases and J by 3 bases, and 8 bases separated the two germline ends. This CDR3 has 14 residues. CDR3 in DNA: TGCGCCAGCAGCTTGGGCCGGGAGACAGATACGCAGTATTTT. Translated: CASSLGRETDTQYF. The entire variable domain, with the rest obtained from reference TRBV5-1 and TRBJ2-3, is as follows: KAGVTQTPRYLIKTRGQQVTLSCSPISGHRSVSWYQQTPGQGLQFLFEYFSETQRNKGNFPGRFSGRQFSNSRSEMNVSTLELGDSALYLCASSLGRETDTQYFGPGTRLTVL.

This sequence joins TRBV5-1 and TRBJ2-1; a weak D match, TRBD1 (5 bases). CDR1 SGHRS and CDR2 YFSETQ come from the germline V gene. V was cut by 0 bases and J by 0 bases, with 10 bases left in between. The CDR3 is 16 residues long. CDR3 bases: TGCGCCAGCAGCTTGGAGGGGTCGAGCTCCTACAATGAGCAGTTCTTC. Translation: CASSLEGSSSYNEQFF.

This clonotype was seen only a few times. The chain is built from TRBV20-1 and TRBJ2-3; 8 nucleotides align to TRBD2. The CDR3 consists of 13 residues. V trimming: 6 bases; J trimming: 4 bases; junction bases outside the gene matches: 6. The germline V gene has CDR1 DFQATT and CDR2 SNEGSKA (reference sequence). CDR3 nucleotide sequence: TGCAGTGCGCAGACTAGCGCCGCAGATACGCAGTATTTT. It specifies CSAQTSAADTQYF.

The J gene is TRBJ2-5, the V gene TRBV18; D is perhaps TRBD2 (6 bases). The CDR3 totals 14 residues. Germline values: CDR1 KGHSH, CDR2 LQKENI. Trimming removed 6 bases at V and 5 bases at J, with 16 bases between. Here the CDR3 DNA reads TGTGCCAGCTCGGGACTGGATGATTTGGAGACCCAGTACTTC. Translated, it gives CASSGLDDLETQYF.

The sample holds one count of this clonotype. The chain uses TRBV29-1 and TRBJ2-1, with 7 bases fitting TRBD2. The CDR3 runs 14 residues. Trimming took 3 bases from V and 2 from J; bases not matched to a gene: 4. CDR1 is SQVTM, CDR2 ANQGSEA, per germline. The DNA of the CDR3 is TGCAGCGTTGAGATGCGGGAGCCCTACAATGAGCAGTTCTTC. Its protein product is CSVEMREPYNEQFF.

The rearrangement links TRBV3-1 to TRBJ2-1; the D gene is possibly TRBD2 (6 bases). The CDR3 totals 13 residues. CDR1 is LGHDT and CDR2 is YNNKEL in the germline V gene (reference sequence). V lost 4 bases and J lost 7, with 11 bases in between. CDR3 loop: CASSPHSGNEQFF. The CDR3 DNA reads TGTGCCAGCAGCCCCCATAGCGGTAATGAGCAGTTCTTC.

The rearrangement joins TRBV20-1 to TRBJ2-1; 11 bases agree with TRBD2. The CDR3 totals 15 residues. V lost 1 base and J lost 7; bases outside the gene matches: 6. The germline V gene encodes CDR1 DFQATT and CDR2 SNEGSKA (reference sequence). The chain's CDR3 is CSARVAASGRNEQFF. The DNA of the CDR3 is TGCAGTGCTAGAGTCGCGGCTAGCGGGAGGAATGAGCAGTTCTTC.

The chain uses TRBV12-3 or TRBV12-4 and TRBJ1-1; unclear D gene. Trimming stripped 5 bases from V and 6 bases from J, with 10 bases between. CDR3 length: 12 residues. Here the CDR3 DNA reads TGTGCCAGCAGTAGGGAGAGGGCTGAAGCTTTCTTT. Translating gives CASSRERAEAFF.

The chain carries TRBV29-1 and TRBJ1-2; weak D call: TRBD1 (5 bases). This CDR3 comprises 12 residues. Trimming pared 7 bases from V and 2 bases from J, leaving 11 bases between. CDR1 is SQVTM and CDR2 is ANQGSEA in the germline V gene. The chain's CDR3 is CSAPDSNYGYTF. In DNA form, the CDR3 reads TGCAGCGCCCCCGACAGCAACTATGGCTACACCTTC.

The V call is TRBV2, the J call TRBJ1-2, with D perhaps TRBD1 (6 bases). V gave up 8 bases and J gave up 2 bases, with 12 bases separating them. The CDR3 is 13 amino acids. Per the germline V gene, CDR1 is SNHLY and CDR2 is FYNNEI. Here the CDR3 DNA reads TGTGCCAGCTTTGGGGGCTTAAACTATGGCTACACCTTC. It codes for CASFGGLNYGYTF.